This entry is about one T cell receptor (beta chain). It was with random hexamers that 0.5 to 1 ug RNA was reverse transcribed. TCRdb independently ran MiXCR on the immunoSEQ multiplex PCR reads; one entry per CDR3 protein. The sample lists roughly 67,000 distinct CDR3 sequences; approximately 95% were seen once. Germline V gene sequence: CDR1 LNHNV, CDR2 YYDKDF (reference sequence). Trimming removed 0 bases from V and 4 bases from J, with 15 bases in between. The CDR3 extends over 16 amino acids. This specimen belongs to a study of CD8 T cells in Susac syndrome. It was negative isolation that provided the CD8+ and CD4+ T cells, whereas TEMRA cells were enriched by FACS.

The sequence was obtained from a human donor with multiple sclerosis. The sequenced sample consisted of CD8+ T cells from PBMCs. The V call is TRBV15, the J call TRBJ1-2; D call uncertain. The CDR3 protein is CATSRDPDIPIYGYTF. CDR3 DNA sequence: TGTGCCACCAGCAGAGATCCAGACATCCCTATCTATGGCTACACCTTC.